These T cell receptor beta chains were read from a single sample in a study of blood T cell repertoires in COVID-19. Sequenced by immunoSEQ multiplex PCR; TCRdb stores in-frame clones only, minus some. The table lists around 63,000 clones, about 91% of them singletons. The sequenced sample consisted of peripheral blood. These receptors all come from a woman older than 75 with active COVID-19. CDR3s include the opening cysteine and the closing phenylalanine or tryptophan. A D gene is named only where the DNA matches it firmly. Some rows have no size entry. The others give once, few or many, or a class for an expanded clone.

TRBJ2-6	18	TRBV7-3	.	.	CASSSIPAGSAGANVLTF	TGTGCCAGCAGCTCTATTCCAGCAGGCTCCGCTGGGGCCAACGTCCTGACTTTC
TRBJ2-7	12	TRBV2	.	.	CASSGDSLEQYF	TGTGCCAGCAGTGGGGACTCTCTCGAGCAGTACTTC
TRBJ2-7	13	TRBV7-9	few	.	CASSSQSRYEQYF	TGTGCCAGCAGCAGCCAATCACGCTACGAGCAGTACTTC
TRBJ2-3	15	TRBV5-4	.	.	CASSFGRTSTDTQYF	TGTGCCAGCAGCTTCGGCAGGACAAGCACAGATACGCAGTATTTT
TRBJ1-2	15	TRBV6-5	.	TRBD1	CATGARGTGIYGYTF	TGTGCCACCGGAGCCCGCGGGACAGGGATATATGGCTACACCTTC
TRBJ2-1	14	TRBV18	.	.	CASSPFNRANEQFF	TGTGCCAGCTCACCCTTCAACAGAGCCAATGAGCAGTTCTTC
TRBJ2-3	17	TRBV24-1	.	TRBD1	CATSDLQDRVGTDTQYF	TGTGCCACCAGTGATTTGCAGGACAGGGTAGGCACAGATACGCAGTATTTT
TRBJ2-5	15	TRBV30	once	TRBD2	CAWSGLAGAWETQYF	TGTGCCTGGAGTGGGCTAGCGGGGGCATGGGAGACCCAGTACTTC
TRBJ1-2	15	TRBV13	.	.	CASSLWQGEDYGYTF	TGTGCCAGCAGCTTATGGCAGGGTGAGGACTATGGCTACACCTTC
TRBJ2-1	16	TRBV27	.	TRBD2	CASSLALSGGYNEQFF	TGTGCCAGCAGTTTGGCCCTTAGCGGGGGCTACAATGAGCAGTTCTTC
TRBJ2-5	15	TRBV29-1	.	TRBD2	CSVVPSGGAQETQYF	TGCAGCGTTGTCCCTAGCGGGGGGGCCCAAGAGACCCAGTACTTC
TRBJ1-1	14	TRBV7-9	.	TRBD1	CASSSQGANTEAFF	TGTGCCAGCAGCTCCCAGGGGGCGAACACTGAAGCTTTCTTT
TRBJ1-1	13	TRBV6-1	.	.	CASSEIGRGEAFF	TGTGCCAGCAGTGAAATCGGTCGGGGTGAAGCTTTCTTT
TRBJ2-1	16	TRBV15	.	TRBD1	CATHDRGLNSYNEQFF	TGTGCCACCCATGACAGGGGGCTTAACTCCTACAATGAGCAGTTCTTC
TRBJ2-7	17	TRBV10-3	.	TRBD2	CAISPGLAGARSYEQYF	TGTGCCATTTCACCGGGACTAGCGGGGGCGCGATCCTACGAGCAGTACTTC
TRBJ2-1	13	TRBV7-9	.	TRBD2	CAYFGGDYNEQFF	TGTGCCTACTTTGGGGGGGATTACAATGAGCAGTTCTTC
TRBJ2-5	14	TRBV6-6	.	.	CASSSPQYQETQYF	TGTGCCAGCAGTTCTCCTCAGTACCAAGAGACCCAGTACTTC
TRBJ2-1	14	TRBV24-1	.	TRBD1	CATSAGTDYNEQFF	TGTGCCACCAGCGCCGGGACAGATTACAATGAGCAGTTCTTC
TRBJ2-3	15	TRBV6-1	.	TRBD2	CASSEIGGALDTQYF	TGTGCCAGCAGTGAAATCGGGGGGGCCTTAGATACGCAGTATTTT
TRBJ2-5	17	TRBV7-3	.	TRBD1	CASSSLGDRRTQETQYF	TGTGCCAGCAGCTCCCTAGGGGACAGGCGCACACAAGAGACCCAGTACTTC
TRBJ2-7	15	TRBV6-5	.	TRBD2	CASSQLAGELYEQYF	TGTGCCAGCAGCCAACTAGCGGGGGAACTCTACGAGCAGTACTTC
TRBJ1-3	17	TRBV7-9	.	TRBD1	CASSLALTGGGGNTIYF	TGTGCCAGCAGCTTAGCCCTGACAGGGGGCGGTGGAAACACCATATATTTT
TRBJ1-5	17	TRBV15	.	.	CATSSYPGHLSNQPQHF	TGTGCCACCAGCAGTTATCCGGGACACTTAAGCAATCAGCCCCAGCATTTT
TRBJ1-2	14	TRBV18	.	TRBD1	CASSRLQGENGYTF	TGTGCCAGCTCACGGTTGCAGGGGGAGAACGGCTACACCTTC
TRBJ2-7	13	TRBV5-4	few	.	CASSPDFSYEQYF	TGTGCCAGCAGCCCGGACTTCTCCTACGAGCAGTACTTC
TRBJ2-2	17	TRBV5-8	.	.	CASSLLIGVRIAGELFF	TGTGCCAGCAGCTTGCTCATAGGGGTTCGGATCGCCGGGGAGCTGTTTTTT
TRBJ2-3	15	TRBV11-3	.	TRBD1	CASSSGTGDTDTQYF	TGTGCCAGCAGCTCCGGGACAGGGGACACAGATACGCAGTATTTT
TRBJ2-5	14	TRBV30	.	.	CAWSVGTSSETQYF	TGTGCCTGGAGTGTAGGGACTTCCTCTGAGACCCAGTACTTC
TRBJ1-2	14	TRBV2	.	TRBD1	CASRGYRGTYGYTF	TGTGCCAGCAGGGGTTACAGGGGCACCTATGGCTACACCTTC
TRBJ2-2	16	TRBV4-3	.	TRBD2	CASSQPGTSPTGELFF	TGCGCCAGCAGCCAACCCGGGACTAGCCCGACCGGGGAGCTGTTTTTT
TRBJ2-7	14	TRBV7-9	.	TRBD2	CASSLRGGAGEQYF	TGTGCCAGCAGCTTACGCGGGGGGGCGGGCGAGCAGTACTTC
TRBJ1-2	13	TRBV7-8	.	.	CASSPIREDGYTF	TGTGCCAGCAGCCCAATTCGGGAGGATGGCTACACCTTC
TRBJ1-6	15	TRBV19	few	.	CASSRSGAGRSPLHF	TGTGCCAGTAGTAGGTCAGGGGCTGGTCGGTCACCCCTCCACTTT
TRBJ1-2	12	TRBV12-3/TRBV12-4	once	TRBD1	CASSKGGSGYTF	TGTGCCAGCAGTAAAGGGGGCTCGGGCTACACCTTC
TRBJ1-1	16	TRBV7-9	few	TRBD1	CASSLRQGPLNTEAFF	TGTGCCAGCAGCTTAAGACAGGGACCTTTGAACACTGAAGCTTTCTTT
TRBJ1-5	15	TRBV15	.	.	CATSRDTGENQPQHF	TGTGCCACCAGCAGAGACACTGGGGAGAATCAGCCCCAGCATTTT
TRBJ1-1	11	TRBV28	.	.	CASSGGTEAFF	TGTGCCAGTTCGGGGGGGACTGAAGCTTTCTTT
TRBJ1-1	14	TRBV28	.	.	CASSTPSGGTEAFF	TGTGCCAGCAGTACCCCCTCGGGGGGAACTGAAGCTTTCTTT
TRBJ1-5	13	TRBV6-4	once	.	CASSLESNQPQHF	TGTGCCTCGTCTTTGGAGTCTAATCAGCCCCAGCATTTT
TRBJ2-1	15	TRBV7-2	once	TRBD2	CASSLDLAGANEQFF	TGTGCCAGCAGCTTAGACCTAGCGGGGGCCAATGAGCAGTTCTTC
TRBJ2-7	14	TRBV5-1	.	TRBD2	CASSRGSGDSEQYF	TGCGCCAGCAGCAGAGGCAGCGGGGACTCCGAGCAGTACTTC
TRBJ1-2	14	TRBV19	.	TRBD1	CASSDRASDYGYTF	TGTGCCAGTAGCGACAGGGCGTCAGACTATGGCTACACCTTC
TRBJ1-6	14	TRBV5-6	.	.	CASSSGTPNSPLHF	TGTGCCAGCAGTTCCGGGACACCGAATTCACCCCTCCACTTT
TRBJ1-1	14	TRBV9	.	.	CASSAVWTGTEAFF	TGTGCCAGCAGCGCCGTCTGGACGGGGACTGAAGCTTTCTTT
TRBJ2-3	15	TRBV7-9	.	TRBD2	CASSRAGLATDTQYF	TGTGCCAGCAGCCGAGCGGGACTAGCGACTGATACGCAGTATTTT
TRBJ2-3	13	TRBV3-1/TRBV3-2	.	.	CASSAGASDTQYF	TGTGCCAGCAGCGCGGGGGCCTCCGATACGCAGTATTTT
TRBJ2-7	17	TRBV28	.	TRBD2	CASSLPLTSGGTYEQYF	TGTGCCAGCAGTTTACCCCTGACTAGCGGGGGCACCTACGAGCAGTACTTC
TRBJ2-1	13	TRBV7-9	.	.	CASSLAGEGEQFF	TGTGCCAGCAGCTTAGCGGGCGAGGGTGAGCAGTTCTTC
TRBJ2-6	18	TRBV5-6	.	.	CASSPDTDPFSGANVLTF	TGTGCCAGCAGTCCTGACACCGACCCCTTCTCTGGGGCCAACGTCCTGACTTTC
TRBJ1-1	17	TRBV7-2	once	.	CASSLDGGFGMNTEAFF	TGTGCCAGCAGCTTAGATGGGGGGTTCGGGATGAACACTGAAGCTTTCTTT
TRBJ2-3	14	TRBV5-5	.	.	CASSRGFSTDTQYF	TGTGCCAGCAGCCGGGGGTTTAGCACAGATACGCAGTATTTT
TRBJ2-2	15	TRBV10-1	.	TRBD2	CASSPRAGSTGELFF	TGCGCCAGCAGTCCGAGAGCGGGGAGCACCGGGGAGCTGTTTTTT
TRBJ2-7	14	TRBV2	.	TRBD1	CASSETGLGYEQYF	TGTGCCAGCAGTGAGACAGGGTTGGGCTACGAGCAGTACTTC